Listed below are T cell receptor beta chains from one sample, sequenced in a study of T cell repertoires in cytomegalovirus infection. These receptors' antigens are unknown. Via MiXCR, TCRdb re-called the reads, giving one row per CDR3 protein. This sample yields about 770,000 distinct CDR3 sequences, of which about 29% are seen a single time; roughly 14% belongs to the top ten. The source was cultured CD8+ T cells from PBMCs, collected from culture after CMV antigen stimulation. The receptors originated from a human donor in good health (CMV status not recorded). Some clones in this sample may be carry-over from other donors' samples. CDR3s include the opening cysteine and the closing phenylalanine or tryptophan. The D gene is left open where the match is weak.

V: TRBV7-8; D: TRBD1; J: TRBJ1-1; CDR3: CASSDRDRVLTEAFF
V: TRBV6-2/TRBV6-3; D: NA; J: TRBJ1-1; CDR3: CASREVMNTEAFF
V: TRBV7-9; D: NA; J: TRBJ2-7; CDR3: CASKGSTVEQYF
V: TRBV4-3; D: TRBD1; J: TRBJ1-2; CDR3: CASSQDRGRYFGYTF
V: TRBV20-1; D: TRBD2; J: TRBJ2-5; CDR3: CSARGRARRGQETQYF
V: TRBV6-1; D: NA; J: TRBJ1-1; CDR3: CASSEREGNTEAFF
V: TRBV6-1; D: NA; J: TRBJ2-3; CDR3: CASSGPGNTDTQYF
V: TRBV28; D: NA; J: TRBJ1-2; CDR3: CASSLLGSSYGYTF
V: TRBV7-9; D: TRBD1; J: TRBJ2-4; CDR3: CASSFPRTGGTKNIQYF
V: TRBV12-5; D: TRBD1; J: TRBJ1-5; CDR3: CASGTRGQGRKQPQHF
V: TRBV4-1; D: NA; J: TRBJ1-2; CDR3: CASSQEGQRGYGYTF
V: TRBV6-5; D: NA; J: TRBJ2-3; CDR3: CASSHGGPDTQYF
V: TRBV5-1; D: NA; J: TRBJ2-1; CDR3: CASSLAKHEQFF
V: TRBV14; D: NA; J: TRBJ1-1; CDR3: CASSQVGLGAFF
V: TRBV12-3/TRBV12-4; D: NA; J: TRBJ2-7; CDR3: CASSLVVRRNEQYF
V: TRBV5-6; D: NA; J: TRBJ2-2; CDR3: CASYPGLLTGELFF
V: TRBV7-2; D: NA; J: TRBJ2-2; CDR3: CASSLRGSVAGELFF
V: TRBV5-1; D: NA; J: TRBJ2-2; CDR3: CASSFLNNPEGELFF
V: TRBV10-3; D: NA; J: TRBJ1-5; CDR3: CAIWLGDSNQPQHF
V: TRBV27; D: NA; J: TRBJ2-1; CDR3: CASSQYKNEQFF
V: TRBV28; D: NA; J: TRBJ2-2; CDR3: CASSFEGYTGELFF
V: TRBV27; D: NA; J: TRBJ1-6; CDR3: CASSPLRQDAYNSPLHF
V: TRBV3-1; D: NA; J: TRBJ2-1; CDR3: CASSLLIRGSSYNEQFF
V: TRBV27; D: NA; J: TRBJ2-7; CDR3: CARGPLGKTYEQYF
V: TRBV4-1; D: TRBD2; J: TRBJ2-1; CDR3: CASSQVLAENEQFF
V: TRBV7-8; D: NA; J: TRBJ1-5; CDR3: CASSWGVNQPQHF
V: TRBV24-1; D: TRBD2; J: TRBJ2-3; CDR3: CATYSGAYTDTQYF
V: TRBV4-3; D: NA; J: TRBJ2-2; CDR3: CASSQELTWNTGELFF
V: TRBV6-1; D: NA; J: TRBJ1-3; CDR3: CASSFDGGPGNTIYF
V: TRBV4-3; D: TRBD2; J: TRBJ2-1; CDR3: CASSQDPGTSGGAYNEQFF
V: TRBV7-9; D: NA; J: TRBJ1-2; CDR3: CASSLEGHRDYGYTF
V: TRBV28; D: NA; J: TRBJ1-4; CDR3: CASSTKPRGVEKLFF
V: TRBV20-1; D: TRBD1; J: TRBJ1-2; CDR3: CSAQGQGALDYGYTF
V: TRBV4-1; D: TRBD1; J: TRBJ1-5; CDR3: CASSPLMGQGGFQPQHF
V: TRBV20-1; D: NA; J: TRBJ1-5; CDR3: CSASKGGADNQPQHF
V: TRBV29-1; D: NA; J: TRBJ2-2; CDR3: CSVVGTGRNTGELFF
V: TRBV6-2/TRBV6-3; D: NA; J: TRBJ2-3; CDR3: CASSYGGVKDTQYF
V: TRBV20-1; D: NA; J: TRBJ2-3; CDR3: CSASKRPGTDTQYF
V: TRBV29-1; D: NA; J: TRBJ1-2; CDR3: CSVEVGSTF
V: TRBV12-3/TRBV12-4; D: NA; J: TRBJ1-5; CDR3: CASSFEVEGMELSQPQHF
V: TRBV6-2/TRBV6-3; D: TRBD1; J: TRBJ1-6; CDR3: CASSYPGQGTSPLHF
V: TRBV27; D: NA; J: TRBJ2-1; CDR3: CASSLSSLNEQFF
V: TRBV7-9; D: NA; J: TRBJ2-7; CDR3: CASSLADARGGQYF
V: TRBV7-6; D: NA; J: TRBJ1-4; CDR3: CASSLVATFNEKLFF
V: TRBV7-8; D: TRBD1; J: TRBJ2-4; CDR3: CASSQGQGEYNIQYF
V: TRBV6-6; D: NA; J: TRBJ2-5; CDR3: CASSYLDIQETQYF
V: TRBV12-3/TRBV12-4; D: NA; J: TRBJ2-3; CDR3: CASSFGTSTDTQYF
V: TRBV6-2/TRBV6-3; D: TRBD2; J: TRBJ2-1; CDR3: CASSYSAGGFYNEQFF
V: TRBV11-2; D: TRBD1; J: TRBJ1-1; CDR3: CASSLWTSRDRGVNTEAFF
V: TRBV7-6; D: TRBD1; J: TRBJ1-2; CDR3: CASSHPRQGFYGYTF
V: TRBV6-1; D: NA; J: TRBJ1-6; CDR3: CASRASLSYNSPLHF
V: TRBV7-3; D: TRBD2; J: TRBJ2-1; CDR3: CASSLSTSAPDNEQFF
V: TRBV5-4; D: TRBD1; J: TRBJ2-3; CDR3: CASSGSGTGRTDTQYF
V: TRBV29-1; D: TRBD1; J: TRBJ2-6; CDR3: CSVTSRGRSGANVPTF
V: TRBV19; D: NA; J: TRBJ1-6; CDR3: CASSFRGVGSPLHF
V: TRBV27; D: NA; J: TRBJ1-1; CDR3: CASSLSRVWIDTEAFF
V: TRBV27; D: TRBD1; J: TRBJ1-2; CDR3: CASSLRGQAWAYYGYTF